This paragraph reports one T cell receptor beta chain. Followed longitudinally, the Seattle patients had been enrolled during active infection. This sample was included in a study of blood T cell repertoires in COVID-19. Study context: COVID-19 samples from acute and convalescent phases originated in the United States, Italy and Spain. PBMCs, B-cell-depleted T cells, or T cells provided the cDNA or gDNA that made up the material.

Germline V lookup: CDR1 SGHNT, CDR2 YENEEA. The CDR3 runs to 15 residues. The V segment lost 5 bases and the J segment 10 bases; nucleotides outside the gene matches: 7. Authors' methods: Amplification of reference gene primers provided the estimated nucleated cell counts. Produced via immunoSEQ multiplex PCR; TCRdb's table is partial and in-frame only. V and J calls and clone size are those listed in that table; D and trimming were worked out from the DNA. The sample yields approximately 38,000 clones, approximately 90% seen once. This sequence was found in a man between 60 and 75 years old with COVID-19, enrolled during active disease. Sequenced material: peripheral blood. The genes are TRBV11-3 and TRBJ2-1; 14 bases line up with TRBD2. CDR3 protein: CASSPRLAGGHEQFF. Here the CDR3 DNA reads TGTGCCAGCAGCCCAAGACTAGCGGGAGGGCACGAGCAGTTCTTC.